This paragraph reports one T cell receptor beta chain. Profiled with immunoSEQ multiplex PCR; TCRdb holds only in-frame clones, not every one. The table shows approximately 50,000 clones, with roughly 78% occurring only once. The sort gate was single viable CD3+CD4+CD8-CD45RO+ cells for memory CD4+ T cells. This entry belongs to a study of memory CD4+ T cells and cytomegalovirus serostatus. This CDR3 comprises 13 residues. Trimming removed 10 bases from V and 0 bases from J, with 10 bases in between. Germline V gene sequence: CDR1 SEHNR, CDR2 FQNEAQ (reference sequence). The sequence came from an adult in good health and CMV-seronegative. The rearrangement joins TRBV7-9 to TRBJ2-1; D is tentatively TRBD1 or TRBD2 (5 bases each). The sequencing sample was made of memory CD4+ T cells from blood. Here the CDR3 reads CAIGDGSYNEQFF. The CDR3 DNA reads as TGTGCCATAGGGGACGGCTCCTACAATGAGCAGTTCTTC.